This entry concerns a single T cell receptor beta chain. The data belong to a study of blood T cell repertoires in COVID-19. As for the study in general: Sources were T cells, B-cell-depleted T cells, or PBMCs; the material itself was cDNA or gDNA.

In the original analysis: From reference gene primer amplification, estimates of nucleated cell counts were derived. TCRdb's copy holds only in-frame clones and misses some; the assay was immunoSEQ multiplex PCR. The V and J calls and the clone size are those of that table, but D and trimming were determined from the DNA. The sample has about 97,000 clones, roughly 92% seen once; the top ten hold 1.9%. CDR3 length equals 13 residues. V was clipped by 5 bases and J by 7 bases, with 11 bases between them. In germline, CDR1 is MGHRA, CDR2 YSYEKL. The sequencing input was peripheral blood. The chain joins TRBV4-1 to TRBJ1-4; D not resolved. The source is a woman aged 45-59 years with COVID-19, enrolled during active disease. The CDR3 DNA follows: TGCGCCAGCAGCTACAGTATCCTTGAAAAACTGTTTTTT. This gives the protein CASSYSILEKLFF.